This entry is about one T cell receptor (beta chain). This sample was included in a study of blood T cell repertoires in COVID-19. The overall study: Sites across the United States, Italy and Spain contributed samples from acute and convalescent COVID-19. In each case, the material was cDNA or gDNA derived from T cells, B-cell-depleted T cells, or PBMCs.

Seattle's enrolled individuals joined amid active infection and were then monitored longitudinally. How the authors handled the data: Cell counts per sample came from amplifying reference gene primers. The protocol was immunoSEQ multiplex PCR, while the TCRdb copy is restricted to in-frame clones and leaves out a portion. The V and J calls and clone size come from that table; D and trimming were worked out from the DNA. In the table there are some 450,000 clones, about 91% of which are singletons. Germline V gives CDR1 MNHEY, CDR2 SVGAGI. V lost 2 bases and J 4 bases, leaving 12 bases between the germline ends. This CDR3 is built from 15 residues.

Source material: peripheral blood. The clonotype comes from a woman aged 50 to 60 with COVID-19, enrolled during active disease. The chain employs TRBV6-5 and TRBJ1-3, with D uncertain. The chain's CDR3 is CASSYAANSGNTIYF. For the CDR3, the DNA is TGTGCCAGCAGTTACGCAGCGAATTCAGGAAACACCATATATTTT.